The T cell receptor (beta chain) under discussion was sequenced for a study of blood T cell repertoires in COVID-19. Overall study context: T cells, B-cell-depleted T cells, or PBMCs supplied cDNA or gDNA.

Method: immunoSEQ multiplex PCR; TCRdb's copy keeps in-frame clones and lacks some. The sample lists about 170,000 clones, approximately 80% occurring once. Germline lookup yields CDR1 LGHNA and CDR2 YNFKEQ. The trim removed 1 base at V and 1 base at J, leaving 6 bases unmatched. The CDR3 covers 18 residues. Seattle's cohort entered during active infection and was followed longitudinally. This sequence was found in a middle-aged woman with COVID-19, enrolled during active disease. The specimen was peripheral blood. This sequence joins TRBV4-2 and TRBJ2-3, with 12 bases matching TRBD2. DNA of the CDR3: TGTGCCAGCAGCCAAGTACTAGCGGGGGGCATGGGCACAGATACGCAGTATTTT. Its protein product is CASSQVLAGGMGTDTQYF.